A single sample gave rise to the 5 T cell receptor beta chains below, sequenced in a study of CD8 T cells in ankylosing spondylitis. A single record per CDR3 protein comes from TCRdb applying MiXCR to the 5' RACE reads. The sample carries under 200,000 distinct CDR3 sequences, roughly 13% recorded once. Sequences were obtained from blood, either unsorted or a sorted T cell fraction (not recorded which). These receptors came from a female donor with ankylosing spondylitis or in good health (not recorded which).

This clonotype was counted at least ten times. The chain combines TRBV12-3 or TRBV12-4 with TRBJ1-6, with D possibly matching TRBD1 (6 bases). This CDR3 contains 16 residues. With 6 bases removed from V and 12 bases from J, the gap between germline ends came to 24 bases. CDR3 amino acids: CASSSGGSLLWGPLHF. The DNA of the CDR3 is TGTGCCAGCAGCTCCGGGGGCTCGCTTCTGTGGGGACCCCTCCACTTT.

The J gene is TRBJ2-3, the V gene TRBV30, with D unclear. Germline CDR1 and CDR2: GTSNPN and SVGIG (reference sequence). The CDR3 spans 11 residues. V was shortened by 3 bases and J by 6 bases, with 7 bases between the two germline ends. DNA for the CDR3: TGTGCCTGGAGCCTCGGGGATACGCAGTATTTT. Its translation is CAWSLGDTQYF.

This clonotype occurred many times. This sequence joins TRBV4-3 and TRBJ2-7, with no clear D. V was pared by 1 base and J by 5 bases, with 15 bases between. This CDR3 contains 15 residues. Germline V CDR1 and CDR2: LGHNA, YSLEER. The DNA of the CDR3 is TGCGCCAGCAGCCAAGGAGTCGGTGGGTGGGACGAGCAGTACTTC. It yields the protein CASSQGVGGWDEQYF.

There are many counts of this clonotype. Here the CDR3 reads CASSPSWSGGSNYGYTF. Here the CDR3 DNA reads TGTGCCAGCAGCCCTTCTTGGTCAGGAGGTTCTAACTATGGCTACACCTTC. This chain uses TRBV7-2 with TRBJ1-2; no clear D gene. V was pared by 5 bases and J by 0 bases, with 19 bases between. The V gene's germline CDR1 is SGHTA and CDR2 FQGNSA. The CDR3 length is 17 residues. Combining the CDR3 with reference TRBV7-2 and TRBJ1-2 gives the whole variable domain GAGVSQSPSNKVTEKGKDVELRCDPISGHTALYWYRQSLGQGLEFLIYFQGNSAPDKSGLPSDRFSAERTGGSVSTLTIQRTQQEDSAVYLCASSPSWSGGSNYGYTFGSGTRLTVV.

As concerns this clonotype: The junction differs from germline at one of its ends, possibly a read error. The V call is TRBV7-2, the J call TRBJ2-1, with TRBD2 matching 8 bases. Looked up from germline, CDR1 is SGHTA and CDR2 is FQGNSA. The CDR3 consists of 14 residues. The CDR3 region has the DNA TGTGCCAGCGGGCCATCGGGAGGGGACAATGAGCAGGTCTTC. Protein product: CASGPSGGDNEQVF.